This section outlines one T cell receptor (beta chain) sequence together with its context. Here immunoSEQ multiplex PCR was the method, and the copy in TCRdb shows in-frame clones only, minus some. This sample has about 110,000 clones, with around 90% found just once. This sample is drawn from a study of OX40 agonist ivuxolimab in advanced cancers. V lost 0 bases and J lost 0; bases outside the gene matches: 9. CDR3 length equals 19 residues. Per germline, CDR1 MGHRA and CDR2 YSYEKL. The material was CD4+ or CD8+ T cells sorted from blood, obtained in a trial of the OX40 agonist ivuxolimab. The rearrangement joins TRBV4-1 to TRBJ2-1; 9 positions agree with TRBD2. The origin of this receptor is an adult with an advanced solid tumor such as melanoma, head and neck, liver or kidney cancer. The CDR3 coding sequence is TGCGCCAGCAGCCAAGATCGAATAGCGGGGGCGTTCTCCTACAATGAGCAGTTCTTC. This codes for CASSQDRIAGAFSYNEQFF.